The 5 T cell receptor beta chains presented below share a single source sample, sequenced in a study of T cell responses to AZD1222 COVID-19 vaccine. Generated by immunoSEQ multiplex PCR, the TCRdb table keeps only in-frame clones and is missing some. The table records some 47,000 clones, approximately 83% of them present only once. Sequences were derived from peripheral blood, sampled on day 0 of AZD1222 vaccination. These receptor sequences come from an adult in good health.

The rearrangement uses TRBV20-1 and TRBJ1-1; no clear D. The germline V gene encodes CDR1 DFQATT and CDR2 SNEGSKA (reference sequence). There are 11 residues in the CDR3. V gave up 1 base and J gave up 11 bases, with 11 bases separating them. The CDR3, as DNA: TGCAGTGCTAGAGGGATATCGAGTGCTTTCTTT. This translates into CSARGISSAFF.

The V gene is TRBV7-8, the J gene TRBJ2-7; TRBD1 aligns across 9 bases. The CDR3 consists of 14 residues. The germline V gene encodes CDR1 SGHVS and CDR2 FQNEAQ. Germline trimming cut 7 bases from V and 8 bases from J; bases unmatched to any gene: 12. The CDR3 sequence is CASKRAGQGSKQYF. The DNA of the CDR3 is TGTGCCAGCAAGCGAGCGGGACAGGGAAGTAAGCAGTACTTC.

This chain joins TRBV15 and TRBJ1-3; D is uncertain. The ends were cut back, 1 base at V and 0 bases at J, with 10 bases in the middle. The length of the CDR3 is 16 residues. The germline CDR1 and CDR2 sequences are LNHNV and YYDKDF (reference sequence). The CDR3 reads CATSRGEVSSGNTIYF. The CDR3 nucleotides read TGTGCCACCAGCAGAGGAGAGGTGAGCTCTGGAAACACCATATATTTT.

The chain employs TRBV6-5 and TRBJ1-6, with D uncertain. Germline V gene lookup returns CDR1 MNHEY and CDR2 SVGAGI. Trimming took 7 bases from V and 7 from J, leaving 17 bases between them. The CDR3 contains 15 residues. CDR3 sequence (DNA): TGTGCCAGCACCAAATCGGGCAGGTTCAATTCACCCCTCCACTTT. Translating gives CASTKSGRFNSPLHF.

The chain has TRBV6-2 or TRBV6-3 and TRBJ2-2; D remains unclear. The V gene's germline CDR1 is MNHEY and CDR2 SVGEGT. Trimming took 4 bases from V and 4 from J, leaving 4 bases between them. The CDR3 totals 12 residues. The CDR3 nucleotides read TGTGCCAGCAGTTGGCTCACCGGGGAGCTGTTTTTT. This codes for CASSWLTGELFF.